This T cell receptor (beta chain) was recorded in a study of T cells in Graves' hyperthyroidism and ophthalmopathy. Study-level information: At initial diagnosis, before any treatment had begun, peripheral blood was obtained.

Trimming cost V 7 bases and J 3 bases, with 4 bases left between them. The germline CDR1 and CDR2 sequences are SEHNR and FQNEAQ (reference sequence). The CDR3 sequence is 10 residues long. TCR beta CDR3 region amplification was performed from RNA transcripts. The HTBI primer set served for first-round RT-PCR of the TCR CDR3. One entry per CDR3 protein results from TCRdb running MiXCR on the multiplex PCR reads. The top ten hold under 40% of the sample, which has nearly 250,000 distinct CDR3 sequences, about 24% seen once. In this sample, this clonotype turned up a few times. With a much larger clone just one base away, this may be a read error. Ophthalmopathy patients showed a Clinical Activity Score of at least 3, NOSPECS grade of at least 4 and duration under 3 months. Patients were excluded for uncontrolled infection, other autoimmune disease, pregnancy or lactation. PBMCs came from over 8.5 ml fresh peripheral blood.

The sequence derives from a woman aged 40 to 49 with Graves' ophthalmopathy. Sequencing was done on a sample of blood. This chain joins TRBV7-9 and TRBJ2-7; D gene unclear. The CDR3 DNA is TGTGCCAGCATATTCTACGAGCAGTACTTC. Its translation is CASIFYEQYF.